Listed here are 32 T cell receptor beta chains from one sample, sequenced in a study of blood T cell repertoires in COVID-19. The data were produced by immunoSEQ multiplex PCR, yet TCRdb's version contains in-frame clones alone and is incomplete. The table records approximately 210,000 clones, roughly 82% of them present only once. The sequenced sample consisted of PBMCs or T cells enriched from blood (not recorded which). These receptors all stem from a man in his forties who had recovered from COVID-19.

This chain links TRBV6-5 with TRBJ1-1; possible D gene TRBD1, 5 bases. Germline-derived CDR1 and CDR2 are MNHEY and SVGAGI. The length of the CDR3 is 13 residues. Deletions cut 0 bases from V and 8 bases from J, with 10 bases between. The CDR3 sequence is CASSYSDRREAFF. The CDR3 coding sequence is TGTGCCAGCAGTTACTCTGACAGAAGGGAAGCTTTCTTT.

This chain joins TRBV30 and TRBJ1-5, with D tentatively TRBD1 (5 bases). CDR3 length equals 18 residues. V lost 2 bases, J lost 4 bases, and 24 bases lay in between. Germline lookup yields CDR1 GTSNPN and CDR2 SVGIG (reference sequence). The CDR3 sequence is CAWSQRWGPWGVNQPQHF. The CDR3 nucleotides are TGTGCCTGGAGTCAGCGTTGGGGCCCGTGGGGCGTTAATCAGCCCCAGCATTTT.

The chain combines TRBV6-5 with TRBJ1-5, with TRBD1 identical over 11 bases. This CDR3 has 15 amino acids. With V trimmed by 5 bases and J by 5 bases, 5 bases remained unmatched. Germline lookup yields CDR1 MNHEY and CDR2 SVGAGI. CDR3: CASSTRDRGDQPQHF. CDR3 DNA sequence: TGTGCCAGCAGTACTCGGGACAGGGGGGATCAGCCCCAGCATTTT.

The V gene is TRBV9, the J gene TRBJ1-5; 8 positions agree with TRBD1. Germline assignment: CDR1 SGDLS and CDR2 YYNGEE. V dropped 4 bases and J dropped 6; count of bases not matched to a gene: 6. The CDR3 is 14 residues long. CDR3 amino acids: CASSLQGAGQPQHF. The CDR3 bases are TGTGCCAGCAGCCTCCAGGGGGCAGGTCAGCCCCAGCATTTT.

V gene TRBV5-1 combines with J gene TRBJ1-1, with D hard to call. CDR3 size: 13 residues. CDR1 is SGHRS, CDR2 YFSETQ, per germline. V dropped 7 bases and J dropped 1 base, with 11 bases sitting between them. The chain's CDR3 is CASRLGENTEAFF. The DNA for the CDR3 is TGCGCCAGCCGCCTCGGGGAGAACACTGAAGCTTTCTTT.

This sequence joins TRBV6-5 and TRBJ1-3, with D perhaps TRBD1 (5 bases). Trimming took 2 bases from V and 2 from J, leaving 7 bases between them. The CDR3 is made up of 14 amino acids. CDR1 MNHEY and CDR2 SVGAGI come from the germline V gene. As DNA, the CDR3 is TGTGCCAGCAGTTACGGGGGGACTGGAAACACCATATATTTT. This translates into CASSYGGTGNTIYF.

The chain links TRBV28 to TRBJ1-5; 7 bases agree with TRBD1. With 1 base clipped from V and 9 bases from J, the junction kept 6 bases outside the gene matches. Germline CDR1 is MDHEN and CDR2 is SYDVKM. CDR3 size: 14 residues. The CDR3 is CASSLLGTVLPQHF. CDR3 in DNA: TGTGCCAGCAGTTTATTAGGGACAGTTTTGCCCCAGCATTTT.

The V call is TRBV28, the J call TRBJ2-1; TRBD1 might be the D (6 bases). V was trimmed by 5 bases and J by 6 bases, leaving 17 bases between them. The V gene's germline CDR1 is MDHEN and CDR2 SYDVKM. This CDR3 comprises 15 residues. CDR3 residues: CASSPPSTGLNEQFF. DNA for the CDR3: TGTGCCAGCAGTCCGCCCTCGACAGGTCTCAATGAGCAGTTCTTC.

The J gene is TRBJ2-3, the V gene TRBV5-1, with D possibly TRBD2 on 5 matching bases. V was shortened by 4 bases and J by 0 bases, with 12 bases between the two germline ends. Germline assignment: CDR1 SGHRS and CDR2 YFSETQ. The CDR3 has 15 residues. This chain's CDR3 is CASSEDWASTDTQYF. For the CDR3, the DNA is TGCGCCAGCAGCGAGGACTGGGCTAGCACAGATACGCAGTATTTT.

The chain recombines TRBV7-8 with TRBJ1-1, with D uncertain. Per the germline V gene, CDR1 is SGHVS and CDR2 is FQNEAQ. The V end lost 1 base, the J end lost 1 base, and 22 bases lay between the germline ends. The CDR3 spans 19 residues. CDR3 in amino acids: CASSLGRVVGVSENTEAFF. In nucleotides, the CDR3 is TGTGCCAGCAGCTTAGGGAGGGTTGTCGGAGTGTCAGAGAACACTGAAGCTTTCTTT.

The J gene is TRBJ2-7, the V gene TRBV5-5, with 8 bases fitting TRBD1. The germline gives CDR1 SGHKS, CDR2 YYEKEE (reference sequence). CDR3 size: 15 residues. J was trimmed by 1 base and V by 4 bases; bases with no gene match: 7. The CDR3 bases are TGTGCCAGCAGCGAAGGACAGGGACATTCCTACGAGCAGTACGTC. It is translated as CASSEGQGHSYEQYV.

This chain joins TRBV9 and TRBJ2-2; D remains unclear. This CDR3 is built from 16 residues. Trimming stripped 0 bases from V and 4 bases from J, with 13 bases between. CDR1 is SGDLS, CDR2 YYNGEE, per germline. This chain's CDR3 is CASSVGGSWSTGELFF. The CDR3 region has the DNA TGTGCCAGCAGCGTAGGCGGTAGCTGGTCCACCGGGGAGCTGTTTTTT.

The CDR3 is CASSLGDRVSEAFF. In DNA, the CDR3 is TGCGCCAGCAGCTTGGGGGACAGGGTCTCAGAAGCTTTCTTT. The chain joins TRBV5-1 to TRBJ1-1, with 9 bases aligning to TRBD1. Germline V gene data show CDR1 as SGHRS and CDR2 as YFSETQ. The CDR3 runs to 14 residues. J was trimmed by 8 bases and V by 0 bases; bases with no gene match: 5. Combining the CDR3 with reference TRBV5-1 and TRBJ1-1 gives the whole variable domain KAGVTQTPRYLIKTRGQQVTLSCSPISGHRSVSWYQQTPGQGLQFLFEYFSETQRNKGNFPGRFSGRQFSNSRSEMNVSTLELGDSALYLCASSLGDRVSEAFFGQGTRLTVV.

This chain uses TRBV9 with TRBJ1-1, with no clear D. CDR1 is SGDLS, CDR2 YYNGEE, per germline. The CDR3 sequence is 16 residues long. The germline V and J ends were trimmed by 1 base and 1 base, with 14 bases remaining between them. CDR3 bases: TGTGCCAGCAGCGTATTTCACACCCCTTCGAACACTGAAGCTTTCTTT. Protein: CASSVFHTPSNTEAFF. Together with reference TRBV9 and TRBJ1-1, the CDR3 gives the full variable domain: DSGVTQTPKHLITATGQRVTLRCSPRSGDLSVYWYQQSLDQGLQFLIQYYNGEERAKGNILERFSAQQFPDLHSELNLSSLELGDSALYFCASSVFHTPSNTEAFFGQGTRLTVV.

This chain's CDR3 is CASSFRRQGVRNTEAFF. For the CDR3, the DNA is TGTGCCAGCAGTTTTCGCCGACAGGGAGTTAGGAACACTGAAGCTTTCTTT. This chain joins TRBV28 and TRBJ1-1; 7 bases agree with TRBD1. CDR1 and CDR2 from the germline V gene are MDHEN and SYDVKM. Trimming cost V 3 bases and J 1 base; bases outside gene matches: 11. This CDR3 has 17 residues.

This sequence joins TRBV5-1 and TRBJ2-5; tentatively, D is TRBD2 (5 bases). The CDR3 contains 16 residues. The V end lost 0 bases, the J end lost 1 base, and 13 bases lay between the germline ends. Germline-derived CDR1 and CDR2 are SGHRS and YFSETQ. The CDR3 DNA reads TGCGCCAGCAGCTTGGCCGGCCGGGGATTCCAAGAGACCCAGTACTTC. As protein: CASSLAGRGFQETQYF.

The rearrangement links TRBV28 to TRBJ1-6; D not certain. Germline CDR1 and CDR2: MDHEN and SYDVKM. The CDR3 sequence is 12 residues long. Trimming stripped 5 bases from V and 11 bases from J, with 10 bases between. The CDR3 DNA reads as TGTGCCAGCAGTCTGCCGGGAGCACCCCTCCACTTT. Residues: CASSLPGAPLHF.

The chain is built from TRBV2 and TRBJ1-5; TRBD1 is a possible D gene (5 bases). Germline V lookup: CDR1 SNHLY, CDR2 FYNNEI. The CDR3 has 15 residues. Trimming took off 3 bases at V and 7 bases at J, with 16 bases between the two ends. The CDR3 protein is CASSENKGFGQPQHF. The CDR3 region has the DNA TGTGCCAGCAGTGAGAATAAGGGGTTTGGGCAGCCCCAGCATTTT. The full variable domain, in which reference TRBV2 and TRBJ1-5 provide the parts outside the CDR3, is EPEVTQTPSHQVTQMGQEVILRCVPISNHLYFYWYRQILGQKVEFLVSFYNNEISEKSEIFDDQFSVERPDGSNFTLKIRSTKLEDSAMYFCASSENKGFGQPQHFGDGTRLSIL.

The gene calls are TRBV2 and TRBJ1-6; no clear D gene. The germline CDR1 and CDR2 sequences are SNHLY and FYNNEI. The CDR3 has 11 amino acids. Deletions cut 5 bases from V and 14 bases from J, with 10 bases between. The CDR3 loop is CASSRRVTLHF. The CDR3 DNA reads as TGTGCCAGCAGTAGGAGGGTGACCCTCCACTTT.

The rearrangement uses TRBV7-2 and TRBJ2-5, with D perhaps TRBD1 (7 bases). The germline V gene has CDR1 SGHTA and CDR2 FQGNSA. This CDR3 comprises 15 residues. V lost 4 bases and J lost 3, with 15 bases in between. The CDR3 DNA is TGTGCCAGCAGCTCACCCAGGGGGGAGGAAGAGACCCAGTACTTC. It translates to CASSSPRGEEETQYF. Complete variable domain (other parts from reference TRBV7-2 and TRBJ2-5): GAGVSQSPSNKVTEKGKDVELRCDPISGHTALYWYRQSLGQGLEFLIYFQGNSAPDKSGLPSDRFSAERTGGSVSTLTIQRTQQEDSAVYLCASSSPRGEEETQYFGPGTRLLVL.

This chain connects TRBV11-3 to TRBJ2-1, with 8 bases aligning to TRBD2. This CDR3 region has 15 residues. Germline V gene data show CDR1 as SGHNT and CDR2 as YENEEA. V lost 1 base to trimming and J lost 9 bases; unmatched junction nucleotides: 8. CDR3 DNA: TGTGCCAGCAGCTTAGCGGGAGGGCCGACGAGTGAGCAGTTCTTC. Encoded protein: CASSLAGGPTSEQFF. The variable domain in full, with the rest retrieved from reference TRBV11-3 and TRBJ2-1, is EAGVVQSPRYKIIEKKQPVAFWCNPISGHNTLYWYLQNLGQGPELLIRYENEEAVDDSQLPKDRFSAERLKGVDSTLKIQPAELGDSAVYLCASSLAGGPTSEQFFGPGTRLTVL.

For the CDR3, the DNA is TGTGCCAGCAGACTCGGTGGAGGGGGCTACACCTTC. It translates to CASRLGGGGYTF. The chain is built from TRBV28 and TRBJ1-2, with D uncertain. Trimming pared 6 bases from V and 8 bases from J, leaving 13 bases between. The CDR3 runs 12 residues. Per the germline V gene, CDR1 is MDHEN and CDR2 is SYDVKM.

The V gene is TRBV3-1 (or the pseudogene TRBV3-2), the J gene TRBJ2-1; 8 bases match TRBD2. This CDR3 contains 16 residues. CDR1 LGHDT and CDR2 YNNKEL come from the germline V gene (reference sequence). V shed 1 base and J 7 bases; nucleotides not matched to a gene: 9. CDR3 bases: TGTGCCAGCAGCCAAGCCGGACTAGCAGGTGCGAATGAGCAGTTCTTC. Its protein is CASSQAGLAGANEQFF.

This clone was detected only a few times. V and J are TRBV6-6 and TRBJ2-1; 11 positions agree with TRBD2. Germline values: CDR1 MNHNY, CDR2 SVGAGI (reference sequence). J lost 1 base, V lost 5 bases, and 13 bases had no gene match. This CDR3 region has 19 residues. The CDR3 nucleotides read TGTGCCAGCAGTCCAGATCCGGGACTAGCGGTTACTTCCTACAATGAGCAGTTCTTC. This gives the protein CASSPDPGLAVTSYNEQFF.

V and J are TRBV19 and TRBJ1-5; weak D call: TRBD1 (5 bases). From germline, CDR1 is LNHDA and CDR2 SQIVND (reference sequence). This CDR3 region has 13 residues. The germline V and J ends were trimmed by 8 bases and 6 bases, with 14 bases remaining between them. CDR3 in DNA: TGTGCCAGTGGGGTCTGGGGGGGTCAGCCCCAGCATTTT. Its protein product is CASGVWGGQPQHF.

The genes are TRBV18 and TRBJ2-7; 8 nucleotides agree with TRBD2. V was clipped by 3 bases and J by 6 bases; unmatched bases: 13. This CDR3 is built from 16 residues. Germline-derived CDR1 and CDR2 are KGHSH and LQKENI. CDR3 in amino acids: CASSPTSGSYVLEQYF. The CDR3 bases are TGTGCCAGCTCACCCACTAGCGGTTCTTACGTTCTCGAGCAGTACTTC. Full variable domain (remainder filled in from reference TRBV18 and TRBJ2-7): NAGVMQNPRHLVRRRGQEARLRCSPMKGHSHVYWYRQLPEEGLKFMVYLQKENIIDESGMPKERFSAEFPKEGPSILRIQQVVRGDSAAYFCASSPTSGSYVLEQYFGPGTRLTVT.

The V call is TRBV20-1, the J call TRBJ2-1; D is uncertain. The V and J ends lost 3 bases and 9 bases respectively, with 6 bases between them. Germline CDR1 DFQATT, CDR2 SNEGSKA (reference sequence). The CDR3 is 10 residues long. The CDR3 here is CSASYREQFF. The CDR3 DNA reads as TGCAGTGCTAGCTATCGTGAGCAGTTCTTC.

The chain couples TRBV7-2 to TRBJ2-6; D uncertain. The CDR3 length is 19 residues. The V end lost 5 bases, the J end lost 0 bases, and 20 bases lay between the germline ends. CDR1 is SGHTA, CDR2 FQGNSA, per germline. The CDR3 DNA sequence: TGTGCCAGCAGCGTGCAAGCGCCCGTACCTCTCTCTGGGGCCAACGTCCTGACTTTC. This gives the protein CASSVQAPVPLSGANVLTF.

The chain uses TRBV4-3 and TRBJ1-2; perhaps TRBD1 as D (5 bases). V lost 0 bases and J 11 bases, leaving 13 bases between the germline ends. The CDR3 is made up of 13 amino acids. The V gene's germline CDR1 is LGHNA and CDR2 YSLEER. CDR3 protein: CASSQDESRVYTF. For the CDR3, the DNA is TGCGCCAGCAGCCAAGACGAATCCAGGGTGTACACCTTC.

This clone was seen just once. The V call is TRBV30, the J call TRBJ1-6, with no clear D. V shed 1 base and J shed 2 bases, with 6 bases lying between them. There are 14 residues in the CDR3. CDR1 is GTSNPN, CDR2 SVGIG, per germline (reference sequence). The CDR3 coding sequence is TGTGCCTGGAGTGGGCAGACCTATAATTCACCCCTCCACTTT. Protein sequence: CAWSGQTYNSPLHF.

V gene TRBV28 combines with J gene TRBJ2-5; D may be TRBD2 (6 bases). Trimming shortened V by 3 bases and J by 4 bases, and 12 bases separated the two germline ends. The CDR3 covers 14 residues. Germline CDR1 MDHEN, CDR2 SYDVKM. CDR3: CASSFGGQGETQYF. The CDR3 coding sequence is TGTGCCAGCAGTTTTGGAGGGCAGGGAGAGACCCAGTACTTC.

CDR3 DNA: TGTGCCAGCAGATTCCCTAGCGGGACTTACGAGCAGTACGTC. This sequence encodes CASRFPSGTYEQYV. The V gene is TRBV28, the J gene TRBJ2-7, with 9 bases fitting TRBD2. V lost 6 bases and J lost 4; bases outside the gene matches: 7. CDR3 size: 14 residues. CDR1 and CDR2 (germline): MDHEN, SYDVKM.